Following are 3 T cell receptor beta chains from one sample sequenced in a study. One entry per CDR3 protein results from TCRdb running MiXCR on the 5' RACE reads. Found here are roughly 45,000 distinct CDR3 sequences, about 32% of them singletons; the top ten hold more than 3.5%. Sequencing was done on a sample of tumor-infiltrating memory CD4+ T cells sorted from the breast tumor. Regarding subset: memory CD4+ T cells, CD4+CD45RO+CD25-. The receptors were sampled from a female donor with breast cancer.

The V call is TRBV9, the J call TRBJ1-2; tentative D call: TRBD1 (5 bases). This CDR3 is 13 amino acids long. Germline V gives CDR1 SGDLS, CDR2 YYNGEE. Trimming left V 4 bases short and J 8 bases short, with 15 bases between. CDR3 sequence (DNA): TGTGCCAGCAGCCGACCCCCAGGGCAAGGCTACACCTTC. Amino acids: CASSRPPGQGYTF.

CDR3 in amino acids: CASGGIASSRDITYEQYF. The CDR3 nucleotides are TGTGCCAGCGGTGGGATAGCGTCCTCTCGGGACATTACCTACGAGCAGTACTTC. V and J are TRBV7-8 and TRBJ2-7, with D perhaps matching TRBD1 (6 bases). CDR1 and CDR2 (germline): SGHVS, FQNEAQ. The CDR3 runs 18 residues. V was pared by 8 bases and J by 2 bases, with 28 bases between.

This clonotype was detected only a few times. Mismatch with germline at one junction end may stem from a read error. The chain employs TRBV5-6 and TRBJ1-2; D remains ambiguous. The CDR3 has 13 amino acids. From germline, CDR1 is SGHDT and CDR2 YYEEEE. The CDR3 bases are TGTGCCAGCAGTTTGGATCGGCGGCGTGGCTACACCTTC. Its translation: CASSLDRRRGYTF. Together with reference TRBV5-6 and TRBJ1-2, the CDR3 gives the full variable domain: DAGVTQSPTHLIKTRGQQVTLRCSPKSGHDTVSWYQQALGQGPQFIFQYYEEEERQRGNFPDRFSGHQFPNYSSELNVNALLLGDSALYLCASSLDRRRGYTFGSGTRLTVV.